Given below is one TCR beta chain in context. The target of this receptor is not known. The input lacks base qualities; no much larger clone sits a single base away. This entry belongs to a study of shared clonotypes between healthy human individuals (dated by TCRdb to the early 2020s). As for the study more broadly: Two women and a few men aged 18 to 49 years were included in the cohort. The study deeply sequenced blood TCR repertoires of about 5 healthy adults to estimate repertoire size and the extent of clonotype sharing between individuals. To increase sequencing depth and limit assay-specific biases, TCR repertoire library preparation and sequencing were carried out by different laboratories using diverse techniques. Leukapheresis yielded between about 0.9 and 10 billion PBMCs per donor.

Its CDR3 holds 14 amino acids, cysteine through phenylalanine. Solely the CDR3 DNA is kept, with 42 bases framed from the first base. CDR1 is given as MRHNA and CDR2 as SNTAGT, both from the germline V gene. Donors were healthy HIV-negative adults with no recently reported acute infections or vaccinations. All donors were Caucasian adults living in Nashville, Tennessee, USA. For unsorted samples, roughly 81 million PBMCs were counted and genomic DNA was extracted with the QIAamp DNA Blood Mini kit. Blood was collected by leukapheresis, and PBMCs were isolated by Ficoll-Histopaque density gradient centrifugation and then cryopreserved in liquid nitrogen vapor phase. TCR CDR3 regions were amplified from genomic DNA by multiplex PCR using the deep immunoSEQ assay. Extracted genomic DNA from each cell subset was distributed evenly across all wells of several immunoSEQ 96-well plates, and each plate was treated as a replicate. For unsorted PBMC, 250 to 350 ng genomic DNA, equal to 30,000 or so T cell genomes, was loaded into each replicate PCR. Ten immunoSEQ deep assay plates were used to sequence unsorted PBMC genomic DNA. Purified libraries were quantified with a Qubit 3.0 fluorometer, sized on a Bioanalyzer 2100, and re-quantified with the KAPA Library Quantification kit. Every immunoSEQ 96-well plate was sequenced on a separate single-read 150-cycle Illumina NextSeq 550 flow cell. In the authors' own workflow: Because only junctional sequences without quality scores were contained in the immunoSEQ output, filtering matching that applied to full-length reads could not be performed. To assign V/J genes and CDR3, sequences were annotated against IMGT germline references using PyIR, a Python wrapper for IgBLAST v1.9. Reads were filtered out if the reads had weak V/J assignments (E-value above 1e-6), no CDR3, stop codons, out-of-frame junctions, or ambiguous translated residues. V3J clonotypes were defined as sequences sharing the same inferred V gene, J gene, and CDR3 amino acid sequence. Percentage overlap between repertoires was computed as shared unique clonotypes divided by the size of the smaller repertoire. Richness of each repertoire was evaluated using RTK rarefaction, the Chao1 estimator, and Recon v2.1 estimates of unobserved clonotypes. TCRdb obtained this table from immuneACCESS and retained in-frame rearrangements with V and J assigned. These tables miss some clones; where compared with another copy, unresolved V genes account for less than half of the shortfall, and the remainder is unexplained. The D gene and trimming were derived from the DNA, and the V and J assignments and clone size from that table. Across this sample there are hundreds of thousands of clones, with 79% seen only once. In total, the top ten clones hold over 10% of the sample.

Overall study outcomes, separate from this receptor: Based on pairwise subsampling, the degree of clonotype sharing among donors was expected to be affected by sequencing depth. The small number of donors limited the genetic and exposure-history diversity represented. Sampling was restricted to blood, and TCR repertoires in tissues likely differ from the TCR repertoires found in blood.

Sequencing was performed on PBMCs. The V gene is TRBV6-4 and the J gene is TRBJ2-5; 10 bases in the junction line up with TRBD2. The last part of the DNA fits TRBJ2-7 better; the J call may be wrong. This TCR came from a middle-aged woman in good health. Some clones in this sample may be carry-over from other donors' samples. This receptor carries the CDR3 CASSVLAGIYEQYF. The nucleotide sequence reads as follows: TGTGCCAGCAGTGTACTAGCGGGGATCTACGAGCAGTACTTC.